The clone carrying this T cell receptor (beta chain) was observed once. Its antigen is currently unknown. The data stem from a study of OX40 agonist ivuxolimab in advanced cancers. Method: immunoSEQ multiplex PCR; TCRdb's copy keeps in-frame clones and lacks some. The sample includes fewer than 110,000 clones, 80% to 95% seen only once; the top ten take roughly 1.1%. Germline V gives CDR1 MGHRA, CDR2 YSYEKL. There are 13 residues in the CDR3. V was pared by 0 bases and J by 4 bases, with 5 bases between. Sampling of blood occurred at baseline, cycle 4 day 1, and cycle 7 day 1. Whole-study results and caveats: The mean number of expanded clones was higher in CD8+ T cells than in CD4+.

Sequences were derived from CD4+ or CD8+ T cells sorted from blood, sampled in a trial of the OX40 agonist ivuxolimab. The chain carries TRBV4-1 and TRBJ2-3; D call uncertain. This clonotype was obtained from an adult with an advanced solid tumor such as melanoma, head and neck, liver or kidney cancer. The CDR3 here is CASSQDTPDTQYF. As DNA, the CDR3 is TGCGCCAGCAGCCAAGATACGCCAGATACGCAGTATTTT.